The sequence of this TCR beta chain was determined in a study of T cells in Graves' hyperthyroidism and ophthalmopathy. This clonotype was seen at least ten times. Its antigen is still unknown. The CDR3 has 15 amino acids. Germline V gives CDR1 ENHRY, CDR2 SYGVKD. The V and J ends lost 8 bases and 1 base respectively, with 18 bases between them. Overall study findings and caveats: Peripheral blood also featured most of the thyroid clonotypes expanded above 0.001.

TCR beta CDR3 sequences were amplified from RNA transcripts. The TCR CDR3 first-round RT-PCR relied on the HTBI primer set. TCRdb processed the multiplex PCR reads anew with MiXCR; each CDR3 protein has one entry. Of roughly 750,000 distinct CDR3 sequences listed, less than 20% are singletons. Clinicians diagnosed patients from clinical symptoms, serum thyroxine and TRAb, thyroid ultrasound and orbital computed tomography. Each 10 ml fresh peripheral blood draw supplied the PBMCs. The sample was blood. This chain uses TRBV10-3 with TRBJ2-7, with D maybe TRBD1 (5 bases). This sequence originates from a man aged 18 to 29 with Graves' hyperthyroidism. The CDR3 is CAISRMAGPSYEQYF. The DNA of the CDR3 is TGTGCCATCTCCCGAATGGCAGGGCCTTCCTACGAGCAGTACTTC.